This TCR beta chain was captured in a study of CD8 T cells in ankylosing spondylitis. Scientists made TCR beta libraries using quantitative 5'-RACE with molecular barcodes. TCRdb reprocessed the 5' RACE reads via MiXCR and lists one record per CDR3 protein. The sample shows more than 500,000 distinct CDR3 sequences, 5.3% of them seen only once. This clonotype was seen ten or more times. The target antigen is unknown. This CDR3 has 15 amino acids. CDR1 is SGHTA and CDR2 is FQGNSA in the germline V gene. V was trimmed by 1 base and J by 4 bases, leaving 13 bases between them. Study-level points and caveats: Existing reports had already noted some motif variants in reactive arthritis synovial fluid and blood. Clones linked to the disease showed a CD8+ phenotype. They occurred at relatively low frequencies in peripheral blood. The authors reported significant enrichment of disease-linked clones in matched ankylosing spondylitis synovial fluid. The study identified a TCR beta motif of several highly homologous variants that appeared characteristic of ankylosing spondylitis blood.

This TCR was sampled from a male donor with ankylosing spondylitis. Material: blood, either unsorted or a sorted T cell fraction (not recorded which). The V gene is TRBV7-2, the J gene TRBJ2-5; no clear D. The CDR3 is CASSLGAPPRETQYF. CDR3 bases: TGTGCCAGCAGCTTAGGGGCCCCGCCTAGAGAGACCCAGTACTTC.